These 17 T cell receptor beta chains originate from one sample sequenced in a study of T cell responses to AZD1222 COVID-19 vaccine. This table comes from immunoSEQ multiplex PCR, and its TCRdb copy is limited to in-frame clones, with some not included. The sample includes around 140,000 clones, 91% of them seen just once. Sequenced here: peripheral blood, sampled on day 0 of AZD1222 vaccination. The receptor set was obtained from an adult in good health.

The chain couples TRBV7-2 to TRBJ2-2; TRBD2 matches at 10 bases. Germline CDR1 is SGHTA and CDR2 is FQGNSA. V shed 3 bases and J 2 bases; nucleotides not matched to a gene: 3. The CDR3 loop spans 16 amino acids. In nucleotides, the CDR3 is TGTGCCAGCAGCTTCAGGACTAGCGGTAACACCGGGGAGCTGTTTTTT. The encoded protein is CASSFRTSGNTGELFF.

V and J are TRBV11-2 and TRBJ2-1, with D possibly TRBD2 on 6 matching bases. Per the germline V gene, CDR1 is SGHAT and CDR2 is FQNNGV. V dropped 0 bases and J dropped 5 bases, with 11 bases sitting between them. CDR3 size: 15 residues. CDR3 protein: CASSLEGGKHNEQFF. In DNA, the CDR3 is TGTGCCAGCAGCTTAGAAGGCGGGAAACACAATGAGCAGTTCTTC.

The rearrangement joins TRBV6-5 to TRBJ2-7; D unclear. Germline values: CDR1 MNHEY, CDR2 SVGAGI. This CDR3 comprises 15 residues. The V and J ends lost 2 bases and 0 bases respectively, with 11 bases between them. CDR3 in amino acids: CASSYRVSSSYEQYF. DNA for the CDR3: TGTGCCAGCAGTTACAGGGTCTCTTCCTCCTACGAGCAGTACTTC.

V gene TRBV28 combines with J gene TRBJ2-5; tentative D call: TRBD1 (6 bases). The ends were cut back, 5 bases at V and 4 bases at J, with 23 bases in the middle. This CDR3 has 17 amino acids. Germline CDR1 reads MDHEN; CDR2 reads SYDVKM. For the CDR3, the DNA is TGTGCCAGCAGTCCCTCGCAGGGGTGGAAGTTTGGAGAGACCCAGTACTTC. Translation gives CASSPSQGWKFGETQYF.

The chain joins TRBV5-1 to TRBJ2-5; D remains unclear. The CDR3 is 13 residues long. The V end lost 4 bases, the J end lost 1 base, and 8 bases lay between the germline ends. Germline loops: CDR1 SGHRS, CDR2 YFSETQ. The DNA of the CDR3 is TGCGCCAGCAGCCCGGACGGCCAAGAGACCCAGTACTTC. It codes for CASSPDGQETQYF.

The chain combines TRBV19 with TRBJ1-6, with 8 bases identical to TRBD1. This CDR3 comprises 14 residues. Germline V lookup: CDR1 LNHDA, CDR2 SQIVND (reference sequence). The ends lost 7 bases at V and 7 bases at J; junction bases unmatched: 6. CDR3 coding DNA: TGTGCCAGTACCTCGGACAGGGCAAATTCACCCCTCCACTTT. Encoded protein: CASTSDRANSPLHF.

V gene TRBV5-1 combines with J gene TRBJ2-5; D not resolved. The CDR3 is made up of 13 amino acids. The germline V gene encodes CDR1 SGHRS and CDR2 YFSETQ. V lost 1 base, J lost 0 bases, and 4 bases lay in between. This chain's CDR3 is CASSLTDQETQYF. In nucleotides, the CDR3 is TGCGCCAGCAGCTTGACAGACCAAGAGACCCAGTACTTC.

The rearrangement joins TRBV15 to TRBJ2-7; TRBD2 agrees at 11 bases. The length of the CDR3 is 16 residues. The V gene's germline CDR1 is LNHNV and CDR2 YYDKDF (reference sequence). Losses at the gene ends were 1 base for V and 6 bases for J; bases not matched to a gene: 8. CDR3 coding DNA: TGTGCCACCAGCAGAGGGGGTACTAGCGGGAGTTCCGAGCAGTACTTC. Encoded protein: CATSRGGTSGSSEQYF.

This chain links TRBV20-1 with TRBJ1-5, with 9 nucleotides matching TRBD1. Germline-derived CDR1 and CDR2 are DFQATT and SNEGSKA (reference sequence). The CDR3 is made up of 15 amino acids. Trimming cost V 3 bases and J 4 bases; bases outside gene matches: 7. In DNA, the CDR3 is TGCAGTGCTAGTTTTACAGGGGGCTCGAATCAGCCCCAGCATTTT. This translates into CSASFTGGSNQPQHF.

The chain recombines TRBV29-1 with TRBJ2-7; 8 bases agree with TRBD1. Looked up from germline, CDR1 is SQVTM and CDR2 is ANQGSEA. V shed 5 bases, J shed 5 bases, and the junction held 5 bases outside the gene matches. This CDR3 contains 12 residues. The CDR3: CSVYTGGHEQYF. CDR3 DNA sequence: TGCAGCGTTTATACAGGGGGGCACGAGCAGTACTTC.

The CDR3 DNA reads TGTGCCAGCAGTTCCCGTATACTAAACAATGAGCAGTTCTTC. Translating gives CASSSRILNNEQFF. V gene TRBV6-6 combines with J gene TRBJ2-1; D not certain. Germline V lookup: CDR1 MNHNY, CDR2 SVGAGI (reference sequence). V was trimmed by 4 bases and J by 5 bases, leaving 12 bases between them. CDR3 size: 14 residues.

The chain is built from TRBV25-1 and TRBJ2-5; 9 bases map to TRBD1. The germline V gene encodes CDR1 MGHDK and CDR2 SYGVNS. The CDR3 is made up of 16 amino acids. After removal of 3 bases from V and 6 bases from J, the junction contained 11 bases not matched to a gene. In nucleotides, the CDR3 is TGTGCCAGCAGTGACCCTGGGGGACAGGGCGGGAAGACCCAGTACTTC. Translating it yields CASSDPGGQGGKTQYF.

This chain connects TRBV4-2 to TRBJ2-3; 7 bases match TRBD2. V lost 1 base to trimming and J lost 1 base; unmatched junction nucleotides: 2. CDR3 length: 15 amino acids. Germline V CDR1 and CDR2: LGHNA, YNFKEQ. This chain's CDR3 is CASSQVAGGTDTQYF. In DNA, the CDR3 is TGTGCCAGCAGCCAAGTGGCGGGGGGCACAGATACGCAGTATTTT.

V usage is TRBV5-1 and J usage is TRBJ2-5; 7 nucleotides match TRBD1. This CDR3 contains 15 residues. Germline V gene lookup returns CDR1 SGHRS and CDR2 YFSETQ. The V segment lost 0 bases and the J segment 2 bases; nucleotides outside the gene matches: 4. The CDR3 reads CASSLAVRGQETQYF. CDR3 sequence (DNA): TGCGCCAGCAGCTTGGCGGTCAGGGGGCAAGAGACCCAGTACTTC.

V is TRBV4-1 and J is TRBJ2-3; TRBD2 is a possible D gene (7 bases). The germline CDR1 and CDR2 sequences are MGHRA and YSYEKL. Between the trimmed V and J ends, which lost 1 base and 6 bases, there was a span of 14 bases. The CDR3 loop spans 15 amino acids. The CDR3 nucleotides are TGCGCCAGCAGCCAAGGGTGGGGGGGCCTGGATACGCAGTATTTT. Its translation: CASSQGWGGLDTQYF.

This chain uses TRBV28 with TRBJ2-7, with 10 bases aligning to TRBD1. V trimming: 5 bases; J trimming: 5 bases; junction bases outside the gene matches: 6. Germline V CDR1 and CDR2: MDHEN, SYDVKM. The CDR3 covers 14 residues. The DNA of the CDR3 is TGTGCCAGCAGTCTTGGGACAGGGGAACACGAGCAGTACTTC. This sequence encodes CASSLGTGEHEQYF.

The chain joins TRBV6-6 to TRBJ1-5; 7 bases align to TRBD1. V lost 5 bases, J lost 3 bases, and 7 bases stayed unmatched. Germline V CDR1 and CDR2: MNHNY, SVGAGI (reference sequence). The CDR3 extends over 15 amino acids. The CDR3: CASSPGGGNNQPQHF. CDR3 nucleotide sequence: TGTGCCAGCAGTCCAGGGGGGGGGAACAATCAGCCCCAGCATTTT.